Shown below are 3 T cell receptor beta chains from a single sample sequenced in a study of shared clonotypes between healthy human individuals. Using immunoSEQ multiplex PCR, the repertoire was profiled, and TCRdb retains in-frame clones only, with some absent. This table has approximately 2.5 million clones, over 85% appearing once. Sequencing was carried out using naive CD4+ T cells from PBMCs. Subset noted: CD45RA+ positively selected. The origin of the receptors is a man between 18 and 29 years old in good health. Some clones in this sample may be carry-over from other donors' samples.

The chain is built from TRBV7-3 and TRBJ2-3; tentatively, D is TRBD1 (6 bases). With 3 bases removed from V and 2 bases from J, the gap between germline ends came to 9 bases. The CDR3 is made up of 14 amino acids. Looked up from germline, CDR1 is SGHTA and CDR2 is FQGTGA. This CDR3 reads CASSFTGITDTQYF. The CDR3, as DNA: TGTGCCAGCAGCTTTACAGGGATCACAGATACGCAGTATTTT.

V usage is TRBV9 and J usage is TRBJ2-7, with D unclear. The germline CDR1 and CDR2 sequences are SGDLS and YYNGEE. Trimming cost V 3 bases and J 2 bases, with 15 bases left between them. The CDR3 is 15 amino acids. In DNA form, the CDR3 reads TGTGCCAGCAGCGCCGCTCCGGGTTTGACCTACGAGCAGTACTTC. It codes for CASSAAPGLTYEQYF.

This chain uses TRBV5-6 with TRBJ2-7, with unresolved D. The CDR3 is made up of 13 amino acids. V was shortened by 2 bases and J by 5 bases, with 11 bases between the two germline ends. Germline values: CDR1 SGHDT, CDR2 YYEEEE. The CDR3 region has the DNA TGTGCCAGCAGCTTTTCGTCTTCTGACGAGCAGTACTTC. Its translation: CASSFSSSDEQYF.